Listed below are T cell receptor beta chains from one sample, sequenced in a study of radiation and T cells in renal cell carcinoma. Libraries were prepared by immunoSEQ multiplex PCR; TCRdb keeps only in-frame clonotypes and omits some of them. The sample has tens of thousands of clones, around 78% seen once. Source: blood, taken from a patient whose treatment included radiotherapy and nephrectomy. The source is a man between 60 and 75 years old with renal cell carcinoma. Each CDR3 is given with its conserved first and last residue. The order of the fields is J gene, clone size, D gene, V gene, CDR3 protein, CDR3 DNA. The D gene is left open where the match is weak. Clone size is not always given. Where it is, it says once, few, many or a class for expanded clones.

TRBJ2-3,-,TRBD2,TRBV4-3,CASSQDWTSGGADTQYF,TGCGCCAGCAGCCAAGACTGGACTAGCGGGGGTGCAGATACGCAGTATTTT
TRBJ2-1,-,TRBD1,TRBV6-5,CASRAGTDKDVEFF,TGTGCCAGCAGGGCCGGGACAGATAAGGATGTGGAGTTCTTC
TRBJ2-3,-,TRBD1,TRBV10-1,CASSLGTARTDTQYF,TGCGCCAGCAGTCTCGGGACAGCCCGCACAGATACGCAGTATTTT
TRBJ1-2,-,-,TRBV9,CASGQTDYGYTF,TGTGCCAGCGGGCAGACTGACTATGGCTACACCTTC
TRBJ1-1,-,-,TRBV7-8,CASSWALYMNTEAFF,TGTGCCAGCAGCTGGGCATTGTACATGAACACTGAAGCTTTCTTT
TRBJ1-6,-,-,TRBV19,CASRLLNSPLHF,TGTGCCAGTAGATTATTGAATTCACCCCTCCACTTT
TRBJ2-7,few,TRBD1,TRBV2,CASSADRDEQYF,TGTGCCAGCAGCGCGGACAGGGACGAGCAGTACTTC
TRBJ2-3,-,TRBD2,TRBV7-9,CASSLAPRGGVTDTQYF,TGTGCCAGCAGCTTAGCCCCCCGGGGGGGCGTCACAGATACGCAGTATTTT
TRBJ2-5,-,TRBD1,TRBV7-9,CASSQTGYQETQYF,TGTGCCAGCAGCCAGACAGGGTACCAAGAGACCCAGTACTTC
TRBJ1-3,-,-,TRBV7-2,CASSPVVFSGNTIYF,TGTGCCAGCAGCCCTGTAGTGTTCTCTGGAAACACCATATATTTT
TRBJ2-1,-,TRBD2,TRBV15,CATSRRWRESYNEQFF,TGTGCCACCAGCAGGCGTTGGCGGGAGTCCTACAATGAGCAGTTCTTC
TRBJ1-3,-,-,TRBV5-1,CASSPTGNTIYF,TGCGCCAGCAGCCCGACTGGAAACACCATATATTTT
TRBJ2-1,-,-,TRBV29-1,CSGHNEQFF,TGCAGCGGGCACAATGAGCAGTTCTTC
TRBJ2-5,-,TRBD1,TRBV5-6,CASSYGTGGRQETQYF,TGTGCCAGCAGCTACGGGACAGGGGGCAGGCAAGAGACCCAGTACTTC
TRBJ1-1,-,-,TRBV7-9,CASSLQGWVDEAFF,TGTGCCAGCAGCTTACAGGGATGGGTAGATGAAGCTTTCTTT
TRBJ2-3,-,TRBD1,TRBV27,CASSFRGREGYTQYF,TGTGCCAGCAGTTTCAGGGGGCGCGAGGGCTATACGCAGTATTTT
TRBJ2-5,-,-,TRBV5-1,CASSPGVQETQYF,TGCGCCAGCAGCCCCGGGGTTCAAGAGACCCAGTACTTC
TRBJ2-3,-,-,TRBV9,CASSVGPVLTDTQYF,TGTGCCAGCAGCGTAGGGCCCGTCCTTACAGATACGCAGTATTTT
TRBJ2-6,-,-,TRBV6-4,CASSGGSPGANVLTF,TGTGCCAGCAGTGGGGGGTCCCCCGGGGCCAACGTCCTGACTTTC
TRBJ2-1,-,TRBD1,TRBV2,CASRRGPDYNEQFF,TGTGCCAGCAGGAGGGGGCCTGATTACAATGAGCAGTTCTTC
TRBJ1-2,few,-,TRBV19,CASSIYSGRRRDYGYTF,TGTGCCAGTAGTATATACTCGGGACGTAGACGGGACTATGGCTACACCTTC
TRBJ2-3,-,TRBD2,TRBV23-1,CASSQRPVLARPDTQYF,TGCGCCAGCAGTCAACGCCCGGTACTAGCGAGGCCAGATACGCAGTATTTT
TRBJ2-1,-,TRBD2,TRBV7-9,CASGASGSGSYNEQFF,TGTGCCAGCGGGGCTAGCGGGAGTGGCTCCTACAATGAGCAGTTCTTC
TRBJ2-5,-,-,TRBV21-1,CASSKARVQGKKTQYF,TGTGCCAGCAGCAAAGCGCGGGTCCAGGGGAAAAAGACCCAGTACTTC
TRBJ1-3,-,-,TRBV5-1,CASSLGDEPVSGNTIYF,TGCGCCAGCAGCTTGGGGGACGAGCCGGTGTCGGGAAACACCATATATTTT
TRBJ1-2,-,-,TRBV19,CASSIAGRQGYTF,TGTGCCAGTAGTATTGCGGGGAGGCAAGGCTACACCTTC
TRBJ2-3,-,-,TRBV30,CAWSVPQGKVGTDTQYF,TGTGCCTGGAGTGTACCCCAGGGGAAGGTAGGCACAGATACGCAGTATTTT
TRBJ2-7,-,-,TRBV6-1,CASSKQGYEQYF,TGTGCCAGCAGTAAACAAGGCTACGAGCAGTACTTC
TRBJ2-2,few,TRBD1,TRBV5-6,CASRYDQGAGELFF,TGTGCCAGCAGATATGACCAGGGGGCCGGGGAGCTGTTTTTT
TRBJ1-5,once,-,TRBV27,CASSFGRGEEQPQHF,TGTGCCAGCAGTTTCGGTAGGGGGGAGGAGCAGCCCCAGCATTTT
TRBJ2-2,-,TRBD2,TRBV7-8,CASSPGGIGSVAGELFF,TGTGCCAGCAGCCCGGGGGGGATAGGGTCGGTAGCCGGGGAGCTGTTTTTT
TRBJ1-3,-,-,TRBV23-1,CASTSRDNTMLSGNTIYF,TGCGCCAGCACCTCTCGGGACAACACTATGCTTTCGGGAAACACCATATATTTT
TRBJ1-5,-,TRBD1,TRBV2,CASSYGTVSTPQHF,TGTGCCAGCAGCTATGGGACAGTGAGTACGCCCCAGCATTTT
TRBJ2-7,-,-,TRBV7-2,CASSLLGTDYEQYF,TGTGCCAGCAGCTTACTCGGGACGGACTACGAGCAGTACTTC
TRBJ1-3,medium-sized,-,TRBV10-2,CASSDSLNTIYF,TGCGCCAGCAGTGACAGCTTGAACACCATATATTTT
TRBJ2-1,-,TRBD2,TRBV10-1,CASSAPEAGGSNEQFF,TGCGCCAGCAGTGCCCCCGAAGCGGGAGGTTCCAATGAGCAGTTCTTC
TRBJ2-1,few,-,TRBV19,CASRRGQGNNEQFF,TGTGCCAGTAGACGCGGACAAGGTAACAATGAGCAGTTCTTC
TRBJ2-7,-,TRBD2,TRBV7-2,CASSLQAGRDEQYF,TGTGCCAGCAGCCTGCAGGCGGGGAGGGACGAGCAGTACTTC
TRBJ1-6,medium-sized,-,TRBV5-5,CASSPSYNSPLHF,TGTGCCAGCAGCCCTTCCTATAATTCACCCCTCCACTTT
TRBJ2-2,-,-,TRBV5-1,CASTEGTRWRDTGELFF,TGCGCCAGCACCGAGGGTACCAGGTGGAGGGACACCGGGGAGCTGTTTTTT
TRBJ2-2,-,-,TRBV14,CASSQGFLTGELFF,TGTGCCAGCAGCCAGGGATTTTTGACCGGGGAGCTGTTTTTT
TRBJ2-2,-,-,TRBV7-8,CASSSSGSTGELFF,TGTGCCAGCAGCTCGAGCGGTTCCACCGGGGAGCTGTTTTTT
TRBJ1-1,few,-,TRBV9,CASSVVIEGHTEAFF,TGTGCCAGCAGCGTAGTGATTGAGGGCCACACTGAAGCTTTCTTT
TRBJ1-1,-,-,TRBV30,CAWSLFSVRDGTEAFF,TGTGCCTGGAGTCTATTCTCAGTCCGAGATGGCACTGAAGCTTTCTTT
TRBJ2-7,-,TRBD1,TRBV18,CASSPYGQGAYEQYF,TGTGCCAGCTCACCATATGGACAGGGTGCCTACGAGCAGTACTTC
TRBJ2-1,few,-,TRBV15,CATNLEGPGAYNEQFF,TGTGCCACCAACCTTGAGGGTCCAGGAGCCTACAATGAGCAGTTCTTC
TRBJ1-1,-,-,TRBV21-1,CASSKPRARPCTEAFF,TGTGCCAGCAGCAAACCTAGGGCGCGACCGTGCACTGAAGCTTTCTTT
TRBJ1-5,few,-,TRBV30,CAWSVTLGNQPQHF,TGTGCCTGGAGTGTGACTCTTGGCAATCAGCCCCAGCATTTT
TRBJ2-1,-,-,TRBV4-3,CASSSEPTGYNEQFF,TGCGCCAGCAGCTCAGAACCCACGGGATACAATGAGCAGTTCTTC
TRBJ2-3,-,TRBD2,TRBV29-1,CSVEDRLAGGGGSTDTQYF,TGCAGCGTTGAAGATCGGCTAGCGGGAGGTGGGGGGAGCACAGATACGCAGTATTTT
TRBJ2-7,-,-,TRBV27,CASGQRAYEQYF,TGTGCCAGCGGTCAGAGGGCCTACGAGCAGTACTTC
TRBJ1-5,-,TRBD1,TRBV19,CASSIGRTGDQPQHF,TGTGCCAGTAGTATAGGGCGGACAGGGGATCAGCCCCAGCATTTT
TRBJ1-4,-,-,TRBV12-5,CASGLGQGINEKLFF,TGTGCTAGTGGTTTGGGCCAAGGGATTAATGAAAAACTGTTTTTT
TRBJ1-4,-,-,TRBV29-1,CSVEGGSTNEKLFF,TGCAGCGTTGAAGGGGGCTCAACTAATGAAAAACTGTTTTTT